This T cell receptor (beta chain) originates from a study of neurological immune-mediated disorders. This clonotype was counted many times. From the 5' RACE reads, TCRdb called clonotypes with MiXCR, one entry per CDR3 protein. The table lists 40,000 to 55,000 distinct CDR3 sequences, around 5.8% of them singletons. This CDR3 is built from 15 residues. Trimming took 0 bases from V and 4 from J; bases not matched to a gene: 3. Looked up from germline, CDR1 is SEHNR and CDR2 is FQNEAQ (reference sequence). V is TRBV7-9 and J is TRBJ1-2; 9 bases are a match to TRBD1. Sequencing was done on a sample of CD4+ T cells from blood. This TCR derives from a woman under 30 with multiple sclerosis. This CDR3 reads CASSLAGQGGYGYTF. The CDR3 DNA reads as TGTGCCAGCAGCTTAGCGGGACAGGGAGGCTATGGCTACACCTTC.